This T cell receptor beta chain was sequenced in a study of CXCR3-negative and CXCR3-positive naive CD8 T cells. The method, 5' RACE with UMI labels, was used to prepare the TRB cDNA libraries. From its re-call of the 5' RACE reads, TCRdb lists each CDR3 protein once, without DNA. In all, the sample yields fewer than 10,000 distinct CDR3 sequences. The CDR3 length is 17 residues. Germline V gene sequence: CDR1 KGHSH, CDR2 LQKENI. The material sequenced was naive CXCR3- CD8+ T cells from blood. The subset is: CD45RO-CCR7+CD27+CD95- naive CD8+ T cells lacking CXCR3 (TNR3-). This receptor was obtained from a human donor in good health. Some clones in this sample may be carry-over from other donors' samples. The chain couples TRBV18 to TRBJ2-3; TCRdb names TRBD2, which stays unverified in the absence of DNA. Here the CDR3 reads CASSPEPTSEPTDTQYF.